The T cell receptor beta chain under discussion was sequenced for a study of blood T cells in healthy people across ages. Points from the study as a whole: Researchers deemed the diversity estimates from one million T cells underestimates. Changes in expanded clonotypes were possibly confounded, as the CMV status of donors was unknown.

Primers used in a second PCR of roughly 7 to 12 cycles were a sample-barcoded 5' primer and a J-beta primer mix. TCRdb re-called the 5' RACE reads with MiXCR, one entry per CDR3 protein. The sample includes over 950,000 distinct CDR3 sequences, around two fifths of them seen just once. Germline assignment: CDR1 SGHNT and CDR2 YYREEE (reference sequence). The ends were cut back, 5 bases at V and 4 bases at J, with 20 bases in the middle. The CDR3 is made up of 16 amino acids. As concerns this clonotype: The target antigen is unknown.

Sample: blood. The source is a man younger than 35 in good health. The rearrangement links TRBV5-4 to TRBJ2-3; D possibly uses TRBD1 or TRBD2 (6 bases each). Written as DNA, the CDR3 is TGTGCCAGCAGAGGGGGGATCGGGGGTGGGGCAGATACGCAGTATTTT. Amino acid sequence: CASRGGIGGGADTQYF.